One sample yielded the 30 T cell receptor beta chains listed below, sequenced in a study of T cells in Graves' hyperthyroidism and ophthalmopathy. There were TCR beta CDR3 regions amplified from RNA transcripts. In the first-round RT-PCR of the TCR CDR3, the HTBI primer set was used. TCRdb reanalysed the multiplex PCR reads using MiXCR and keeps one entry per CDR3 protein. The sample has fewer than 650,000 distinct CDR3 sequences, approximately 14% seen once. The specimen sequenced was blood. Receptor source: a woman aged 40 to 49 with Graves' hyperthyroidism.

This chain uses TRBV11-2 with TRBJ1-1, with 10 bases matching TRBD1. CDR1 SGHAT and CDR2 FQNNGV come from the germline V gene. The CDR3 loop spans 14 amino acids. Unmatched junction bases numbered 5, after V lost 5 bases and J lost 5 bases. CDR3 DNA sequence: TGTGCCAGCAGCGCGACAGGGGGCTGGACTGAAGCTTTCTTT. This gives the protein CASSATGGWTEAFF. The full variable domain, rest sourced from reference TRBV11-2 and TRBJ1-1, is EAGVAQSPRYKIIEKRQSVAFWCNPISGHATLYWYQQILGQGPKLLIQFQNNGVVDDSQLPKDRFSAERLKGVDSTLKIQPAKLEDSAVYLCASSATGGWTEAFFGQGTRLTVV.

This sequence joins TRBV28 and TRBJ2-7; 16 bases align to TRBD2. The CDR3 is 18 amino acids. Germline loops: CDR1 MDHEN, CDR2 SYDVKM. V shed 0 bases, J shed 2 bases, and the junction held 4 bases outside the gene matches. The DNA for the CDR3 is TGTGCCAGCAGTTTATGGGGACTAGCGGGAGGGCCACCCTACGAGCAGTACTTC. Protein sequence: CASSLWGLAGGPPYEQYF.

This clonotype has only a few counts. The rearrangement joins TRBV6-1 to TRBJ1-2, with TRBD1 matching 9 bases. V gave up 11 bases and J gave up 4 bases; unmatched junction bases: 8. This CDR3 comprises 13 residues. Germline V gene data show CDR1 as MNHNS and CDR2 as SASEGT. The CDR3 is CAGQGRGSYGYTF. The DNA for the CDR3 is TGTGCCGGACAGGGGAGAGGGTCCTATGGCTACACCTTC.

This clonotype showed up many times. The CDR3 DNA sequence: TGTGCCAGCTCCCTCAAGAGTAGTGACACTGAAGCTTTCTTT. Protein product: CASSLKSSDTEAFF. V and J are TRBV18 and TRBJ1-1; no firm D call. V lost 6 bases and J lost 3, with 14 bases in between. The CDR3 extends over 14 amino acids. Germline V gives CDR1 KGHSH, CDR2 LQKENI.

The V gene is TRBV11-3, the J gene TRBJ1-1; 8 nucleotides align to TRBD1. The CDR3 is 17 amino acids. J was trimmed by 0 bases and V by 1 base; bases with no gene match: 7. CDR1 is SGHNT, CDR2 YENEEA, per germline. CDR3 bases: TGTGCCAGCAGCTTAGCTGGACAGGGTCTCATGAACACTGAAGCTTTCTTT. It encodes CASSLAGQGLMNTEAFF.

For this clonotype: Compared with germline, one end of the junction differs, possibly owing to a read error. CDR3 in DNA: TGTGCTAGCAGCCCCGCGGGGGGAGGGTACAATGAGCAGTTCTTC. As protein: CASSPAGGGYNEQFF. The J gene is TRBJ2-1, the V gene TRBV7-7; 8 bases are a match to TRBD2. CDR1 is SSHAT and CDR2 is FNYEAQ in the germline V gene (reference sequence). The CDR3 is 15 amino acids. Full variable domain (remainder filled in from reference TRBV7-7 and TRBJ2-1): GAGVSQSPRYKVTKRGQDVTLRCDPISSHATLYWYQQALGQGPEFLTYFNYEAQPDKSGLPSDRFSAERPEGSISTLTIQRTEQRDSAMYRCASSPAGGGYNEQFFGPGTRLTVL.

The J gene is TRBJ2-7, the V gene TRBV7-9; 8 positions agree with TRBD2. V was pared by 3 bases and J by 7 bases, with 11 bases of the junction left unmatched. The CDR3 is made up of 15 amino acids. CDR1 is SEHNR and CDR2 is FQNEAQ in the germline V gene (reference sequence). The CDR3 reads CASSFAGGPLWEQYF. CDR3 in DNA: TGTGCCAGCAGCTTTGCGGGAGGCCCCCTTTGGGAGCAGTACTTC. Drawing the rest from reference TRBV7-9 and TRBJ2-7, the complete variable domain is DTGVSQNPRHKITKRGQNVTFRCDPISEHNRLYWYRQTLGQGPEFLTYFQNEAQLEKSRLLSDRFSAERPKGSFSTLEIQRTEQGDSAMYLCASSFAGGPLWEQYFGPGTRLTVT.

This clonotype was counted a few times. This sequence joins TRBV11-1 and TRBJ2-7, with D tentatively TRBD1 (6 bases). CDR1 and CDR2 (germline): SGHAT, FQDESV (reference sequence). The CDR3 is 16 amino acids. The V and J ends lost 5 bases and 2 bases respectively, with 19 bases between them. CDR3 protein: CASSLLGQGKTYEQYF. The CDR3 DNA reads TGTGCCAGCAGCCTTTTGGGGCAGGGGAAAACCTACGAGCAGTACTTC.

This clonotype was detected many times. V gene TRBV5-1 combines with J gene TRBJ2-1; D is possibly TRBD2 (6 bases). Trimming took off 2 bases at V and 3 bases at J, with 12 bases between the two ends. The CDR3 is made up of 15 amino acids. Germline values: CDR1 SGHRS, CDR2 YFSETQ. CDR3 in DNA: TGCGCCAGCAGCTTAGACGGGAGTCGCTACAATGAGCAGTTCTTC. Protein sequence: CASSLDGSRYNEQFF.

The V call is TRBV14, the J call TRBJ2-7, with TRBD1 matching 10 bases. V gave up 1 base and J gave up 3 bases; unmatched junction bases: 9. This CDR3 has 17 residues. Germline V gives CDR1 SGHDN, CDR2 FVKESK. The CDR3 DNA reads as TGTGCCAGCAGCCAAGGCCCCGGACAGGGGGGGTTCTACGAGCAGTACTTC. Translating it yields CASSQGPGQGGFYEQYF.

There are many counts of this clonotype. The V gene is TRBV20-1, the J gene TRBJ2-1; unclear D gene. Between the trimmed V and J ends, which lost 6 bases and 4 bases, there was a span of 19 bases. The CDR3 length is 15 residues. In germline, CDR1 is DFQATT, CDR2 SNEGSKA (reference sequence). CDR3: CSAAPSAGVYNEQFF. CDR3 in DNA: TGCAGTGCAGCCCCCAGCGCCGGAGTATACAATGAGCAGTTCTTC.

This clonotype showed up many times. The V call is TRBV9, the J call TRBJ2-3; 10 bases agree with TRBD2. Germline CDR1 reads SGDLS; CDR2 reads YYNGEE. The V and J ends lost 4 bases and 5 bases, in that order; junction bases with no gene match: 13. This CDR3 contains 17 residues. CDR3 region: CASSPNLGLAVGDTQYF. In DNA form, the CDR3 reads TGTGCCAGCAGCCCGAATTTAGGACTAGCGGTGGGAGATACGCAGTATTTT.

This clonotype was recorded at least ten times. This chain joins TRBV20-1 and TRBJ2-7, with 13 bases aligning to TRBD2. CDR1 and CDR2 from the germline V gene are DFQATT and SNEGSKA (reference sequence). The V gene end was trimmed by 6 bases and the J gene end by 9 bases; junction bases not matched to a gene: 11. CDR3 length: 14 amino acids. In DNA, the CDR3 is TGCAGTGCCCCGACACTAGCGGGAGGGGAAAGGCAGTACTTC. Protein product: CSAPTLAGGERQYF.

This clonotype occurred many times. V usage is TRBV30 and J usage is TRBJ1-1; 7 bases are a match to TRBD1. Trimming cost V 4 bases and J 0 bases; bases outside gene matches: 5. Germline CDR1 is GTSNPN and CDR2 is SVGIG (reference sequence). The CDR3 is 14 residues long. This CDR3 reads CAWIRGQLNTEAFF. The CDR3 region has the DNA TGTGCCTGGATACGGGGACAGTTGAACACTGAAGCTTTCTTT.

This clonotype was seen more than once but under ten times. J is TRBJ2-3 and V is TRBV4-1; D possibly uses TRBD1 or TRBD2 (6 bases each). V gave up 1 base and J gave up 2 bases, with 13 bases separating them. Germline V CDR1 and CDR2: MGHRA, YSYEKL. The CDR3 is 16 amino acids. CDR3 region: CASSQAWGADTDTQYF. DNA of the CDR3: TGCGCCAGCAGCCAAGCGTGGGGGGCTGACACAGATACGCAGTATTTT.

This clonotype showed up many times. The chain joins TRBV7-3 to TRBJ2-2; 10 bases map to TRBD2. V was pared by 4 bases and J by 5 bases, with 4 bases of the junction left unmatched. Germline V gives CDR1 SGHTA, CDR2 FQGTGA. The CDR3 length is 15 residues. The CDR3: CASSSAGGRTGELFF. The CDR3 DNA reads TGTGCCAGCAGCTCAGCGGGAGGGCGGACCGGGGAGCTGTTTTTT. Full variable domain (missing parts from reference TRBV7-3 and TRBJ2-2): GAGVSQTPSNKVTEKGKYVELRCDPISGHTALYWYRQSLGQGPEFLIYFQGTGAADDSGLPNDRFFAVRPEGSVSTLKIQRTERGDSAVYLCASSSAGGRTGELFFGEGSRLTVL.

This clonotype was recorded at least ten times. The genes are TRBV7-3 and TRBJ1-1; TRBD1 aligns across 8 bases. The CDR3 totals 15 residues. Germline V gene data show CDR1 as SGHTA and CDR2 as FQGTGA. Losses at the gene ends were 5 bases for V and 2 bases for J; bases not matched to a gene: 7. DNA for the CDR3: TGTGCCAGCAGCGTTCAGGGGGCAGGTAACACTGAAGCTTTCTTT. This translates into CASSVQGAGNTEAFF.

This clonotype was counted at least ten times. The chain is built from TRBV11-2 and TRBJ2-3; D remains unclear. The CDR3 covers 16 residues. V lost 1 base and J lost 2, with 13 bases in between. The germline V gene encodes CDR1 SGHAT and CDR2 FQNNGV. CDR3 coding DNA: TGTGCCAGCAGCTTAGGAGCCCACCTCGACACAGATACGCAGTATTTT. The encoded protein is CASSLGAHLDTDTQYF.

This clonotype was observed a few times. The CDR3 reads CASSFQGTGGYGYTF. The CDR3, as DNA: TGTGCCAGCAGCTTCCAAGGGACAGGGGGCTATGGCTACACCTTC. The chain uses TRBV7-2 and TRBJ1-2; TRBD1 agrees at 11 bases. Per the germline V gene, CDR1 is SGHTA and CDR2 is FQGNSA. Trimming removed 3 bases from V and 4 bases from J; junction bases left unmatched: 4. There are 15 residues in the CDR3.

This clonotype was counted many times. V gene TRBV20-1 combines with J gene TRBJ2-1; D may be TRBD2 (7 bases). This CDR3 region has 14 residues. V was clipped by 6 bases and J by 8 bases, with 20 bases between them. Germline-derived CDR1 and CDR2 are DFQATT and SNEGSKA (reference sequence). The CDR3 DNA sequence: TGCAGTGCCCCACTGGGGGGGGGGCGTGATGAGCAGTTCTTC. Its protein is CSAPLGGGRDEQFF.

This clonotype was found many times. This sequence joins TRBV20-1 and TRBJ2-7; 12 bases line up with TRBD1. Losses at the gene ends were 3 bases for V and 2 bases for J; bases not matched to a gene: 8. CDR3 size: 16 residues. The germline V gene has CDR1 DFQATT and CDR2 SNEGSKA (reference sequence). The CDR3 is CSARGQGAIAPYEQYF. CDR3 coding DNA: TGCAGTGCTAGGGGACAGGGGGCAATCGCCCCCTACGAGCAGTACTTC.

About this clonotype: An end of the junction does not agree with germline; a read error may underlie this. The J gene is TRBJ2-2, the V gene TRBV3-1; either TRBD1 or TRBD2 may fit D (5 bases each). Per germline, CDR1 LGHDT and CDR2 YNNKEL (reference sequence). The CDR3 runs to 12 residues. The DNA for the CDR3 is TGTGCCAGCGAAGTGGACACCGGGGAACTGTTTTTT. This codes for CASEVDTGELFF.

This clonotype appeared a few times. The chain employs TRBV19 and TRBJ2-2; possible D gene TRBD2, 6 bases. Trimming removed 3 bases at V and 3 bases at J, with 8 bases between. The CDR3 runs to 14 residues. In germline, CDR1 is LNHDA, CDR2 SQIVND (reference sequence). The CDR3 region has the DNA TGTGCCAGTAGTATGGGGGACTACACCGGGGAGCTGTTTTTT. Translated, it gives CASSMGDYTGELFF.

V gene TRBV9 combines with J gene TRBJ2-2, with 11 positions matching TRBD2. The CDR3 extends over 16 amino acids. Germline V gene sequence: CDR1 SGDLS, CDR2 YYNGEE. After removal of 0 bases from V and 6 bases from J, the junction contained 4 bases not matched to a gene. CDR3 loop: CASSVVLAGAAGELFF. The CDR3 nucleotides read TGTGCCAGCAGCGTAGTACTAGCGGGAGCGGCCGGGGAGCTGTTTTTT.

The V gene is TRBV12-3 or TRBV12-4, the J gene TRBJ2-5; 10 bases are a match to TRBD1. The CDR3 runs to 14 residues. With V trimmed by 7 bases and J by 3 bases, 5 bases remained unmatched. The CDR3 DNA is TGTGCCAGCACCAGGACAGGGGGAAAAGAGACCCAGTACTTC. This encodes CASTRTGGKETQYF.

This clonotype came up many times. The CDR3 DNA reads as TGCAGCGACGTACGAGTCGGGAGAGCTAACAATGAGCAGTTCTTC. Amino acid sequence: CSDVRVGRANNEQFF. This rearrangement joins TRBV29-1 to TRBJ2-1; the D gene is possibly TRBD2 (6 bases). Germline CDR1 reads SQVTM; CDR2 reads ANQGSEA. Trimming cost V 7 bases and J 5 bases, with 21 bases left between them. The CDR3 is 15 residues long.

About this clonotype: A much larger clone lies a single base off, so this may be a read error. The rearrangement links TRBV20-1 to TRBJ2-7, with 9 bases identical to TRBD2. Germline loops: CDR1 DFQATT, CDR2 SNEGSKA (reference sequence). CDR3 length equals 15 residues. CDR3 coding DNA: TGCAGTGCGCATCACTCAGCGGGAGGATCCTACGAGCAGTGCTTC. Translated, it gives CSAHHSAGGSYEQCF.

In DNA, the CDR3 is TGTGCCATCAGTGAAGCGGGAGCGACAGATACGCAGTATTTT. This sequence encodes CAISEAGATDTQYF. The rearrangement links TRBV10-3 to TRBJ2-3; 8 nucleotides line up with TRBD2. The CDR3 has 14 residues. V shed 3 bases and J 3 bases; nucleotides not matched to a gene: 2. CDR1 is ENHRY and CDR2 is SYGVKD in the germline V gene.

This clonotype came up many times. This chain connects TRBV28 to TRBJ2-5, with 7 nucleotides matching TRBD2. J lost 1 base, V lost 6 bases, and 11 bases had no gene match. The CDR3 consists of 16 residues. In germline, CDR1 is MDHEN, CDR2 SYDVKM. Here the CDR3 DNA reads TGTGCCAGCAGCCCAAGGGCTAGCGGAATCCAAGAGACCCAGTACTTC. It specifies CASSPRASGIQETQYF.

This clonotype came up a few times. J is TRBJ2-7 and V is TRBV19; D may match TRBD1 or TRBD2 (5 bases each). Trimming removed 3 bases from V and 5 bases from J, with 23 bases in between. CDR1 is LNHDA and CDR2 is SQIVND in the germline V gene (reference sequence). There are 17 residues in the CDR3. CDR3 protein: CASSMVLVQGVLDEQYF. DNA of the CDR3: TGTGCCAGTAGTATGGTACTGGTTCAGGGAGTGTTGGACGAGCAGTACTTC.